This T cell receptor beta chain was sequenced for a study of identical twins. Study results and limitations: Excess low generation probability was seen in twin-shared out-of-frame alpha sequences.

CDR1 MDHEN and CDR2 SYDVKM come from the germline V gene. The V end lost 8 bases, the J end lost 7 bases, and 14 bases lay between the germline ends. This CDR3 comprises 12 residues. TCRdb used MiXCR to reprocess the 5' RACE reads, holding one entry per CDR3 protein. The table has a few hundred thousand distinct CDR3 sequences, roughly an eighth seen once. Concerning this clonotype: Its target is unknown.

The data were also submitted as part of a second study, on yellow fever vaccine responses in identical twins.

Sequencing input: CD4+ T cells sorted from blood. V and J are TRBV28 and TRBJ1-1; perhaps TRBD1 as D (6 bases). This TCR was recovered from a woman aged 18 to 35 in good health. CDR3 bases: TGTGCCAGCGCTACGGGACAATATGAAGCTTTCTTT. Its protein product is CASATGQYEAFF. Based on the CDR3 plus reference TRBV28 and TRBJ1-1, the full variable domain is DVKVTQSSRYLVKRTGEKVFLECVQDMDHENMFWYRQDPGLGLRLIYFSYDVKMKEKGDIPEGYSVSREKKERFSLILESASTNQTSMYLCASATGQYEAFFGQGTRLTVV.